This TCR beta chain stems from a study of blood T cells in healthy people across ages. About the research overall: Capturing about one barcoded beta molecule per two T cells was achieved by template switching.

A second PCR, run for roughly 7 to 11 cycles, used a sample-barcoded 5' primer plus a J-beta primer mix. TCRdb reprocessed the 5' RACE reads via MiXCR and lists one record per CDR3 protein. The table lists 700,000 to 850,000 distinct CDR3 sequences, about 55% of them singletons. A few counts support this clonotype. Its antigen is unknown. Germline V gene data show CDR1 as SQVTM and CDR2 as ANQGSEA. The CDR3 spans 15 residues. Trimming stripped 3 bases from V and 2 bases from J, with 14 bases between. For every donor, a draw yielded ten milliliters of peripheral blood. Study-level results: Across samples, TCR beta diversity tracked strongly with naive T cell percentage.

The clonotype was recovered from a man older than 75 in good health. Sequencing was done on a sample of blood. The chain carries TRBV29-1 and TRBJ2-1, with TRBD2 as a possible D gene (6 bases). CDR3 in DNA: TGCAGCGTTGAGGCCTCCCGGGGGACCTACAATGAGCAGTTCTTC. Translated: CSVEASRGTYNEQFF.